Each of the 10 T cell receptor beta chains below was sequenced from the same sample in a study of post-analysis software for immune sequencing data. Regarding the study as a whole: TRBV5-6, TRBV5-1 and TRBV20-1 belonged to a set of roughly 5 TRBV segments that were more frequent in patients than controls.

No antigen has been assigned to these receptors. Unique-molecular-identifier-tagged TCR beta cDNA libraries were used. Each CDR3 protein gets one entry after TCRdb re-called the PCR reads with MiXCR. Of 350,000 to 450,000 distinct CDR3 sequences listed, 35% to 45% are singletons. Sequenced input: blood. These TCRs come from a girl aged 2-10 years with multiple sclerosis.

The chain couples TRBV5-1 to TRBJ2-3, with 7 bases that match TRBD1. Germline-derived CDR1 and CDR2 are SGHRS and YFSETQ. The CDR3 extends over 15 amino acids. Unmatched junction bases numbered 7, after V lost 4 bases and J lost 2 bases. The CDR3 spells CASSLWGQITDTQYF. CDR3 sequence (DNA): TGCGCCAGCAGCCTGTGGGGACAGATCACAGATACGCAGTATTTT.

The V and J genes are TRBV9 and TRBJ2-5, with 8 bases lining up with TRBD2. The J call may be wrong; the DNA end is better matched by TRBJ2-7. The CDR3 totals 18 residues. CDR1 SGDLS and CDR2 YYNGEE come from the germline V gene. In DNA, the CDR3 is TGTGCCAGCAGCGTAGTTCCTAGCGGGTATTTTCTCGGGTACGAGCAGTACTTC. Translated, it gives CASSVVPSGYFLGYEQYF.

J is TRBJ2-5 and V is TRBV12-3 or TRBV12-4, with unresolved D. The germline V and J ends were trimmed by 2 bases and 7 bases, with 5 bases remaining between them. The CDR3 is made up of 11 amino acids. CDR3 sequence reads: CASSLSATQYF. The CDR3 coding sequence is TGTGCCAGCAGTTTAAGTGCGACCCAGTACTTC.

DNA for the CDR3: TGTGCCAGCAGCCAGACACGGGACAACTCCTACAATGAGCAGTTCTTC. Amino acids: CASSQTRDNSYNEQFF. V is TRBV7-9 and J is TRBJ2-1; maybe TRBD1 (6 bases). Germline assignment: CDR1 SEHNR and CDR2 FQNEAQ (reference sequence). The V end lost 5 bases, the J end lost 0 bases, and 14 bases lay between the germline ends. The CDR3 runs 16 residues.

Concerning this clonotype: A much larger clone differs from this one at a single base, so this may be a read error. As DNA, the CDR3 is TGTGCCAGCAGACCCAAATACGAGCAGTACTTC. It encodes CASRPKYEQYF. The V and J genes are TRBV28 and TRBJ2-7; D unresolved. This CDR3 is 11 amino acids long. Germline V gene sequence: CDR1 MDHEN, CDR2 SYDVKM. V was pared by 6 bases and J by 4 bases, with 7 bases between.

The genes are TRBV20-1 and TRBJ2-5; 10 positions agree with TRBD2. J gave up 11 bases and V 5 bases, and 23 bases lay outside the gene matches. The CDR3 is 17 amino acids. Germline values: CDR1 DFQATT, CDR2 SNEGSKA (reference sequence). Here the CDR3 reads CSAPYSSSGSLPNEQYF. In nucleotides, the CDR3 is TGCAGTGCTCCCTATAGCTCTAGCGGGAGTCTACCTAATGAGCAGTACTTC.

The chain uses TRBV7-9 and TRBJ2-5, with 13 positions matching TRBD2. V gave up 5 bases and J gave up 2 bases; unmatched junction bases: 5. The V gene's germline CDR1 is SEHNR and CDR2 FQNEAQ (reference sequence). The CDR3 extends over 16 amino acids. The CDR3 DNA follows: TGTGCCAGCAGCCCTCCGGGACTAGCGGGACAAGAGACCCAGTACTTC. Translated: CASSPPGLAGQETQYF.

This clonotype was counted between two and nine times. The genes are TRBV12-3 or TRBV12-4 and TRBJ2-7; TRBD2 agrees at 9 bases. With 6 bases clipped from V and 3 bases from J, the junction kept 6 bases outside the gene matches. The CDR3 sequence is 14 residues long. The CDR3 region has the DNA TGTGCCAGCAGCCCCACTAGCGGGTACTACGAGCAGTACTTC. Residues: CASSPTSGYYEQYF.

This clonotype was observed a handful of times. The rearrangement uses TRBV29-1 and TRBJ2-5; a weak D match, TRBD1 (5 bases). The CDR3 has 13 residues. Germline V lookup: CDR1 SQVTM, CDR2 ANQGSEA. The ends were cut back, 3 bases at V and 5 bases at J, with 13 bases in the middle. CDR3: CSVDKGFFETQYF. The DNA of the CDR3 is TGCAGCGTTGACAAGGGGTTTTTCGAGACCCAGTACTTC.

This clonotype has a count of ten or more. CDR3 protein: CASSYSGQARDEQYF. In DNA, the CDR3 is TGTGCCAGCAGTTACTCTGGGCAAGCAAGGGACGAGCAGTACTTC. The rearrangement uses TRBV6-6 and TRBJ2-7, with D uncertain. The CDR3 covers 15 residues. The germline V and J ends were trimmed by 0 bases and 5 bases, with 14 bases remaining between them. The germline V gene encodes CDR1 MNHNY and CDR2 SVGAGI (reference sequence).